This T cell receptor (beta chain) was recovered during a study of blood T cells in healthy people across ages. Alongside a J-beta primer mix, a sample-barcoded 5' primer served in a second PCR lasting about 7 to 11 cycles. TCRdb fed the 5' RACE reads into MiXCR, producing one record per CDR3 protein. The sample lists about 830,000 distinct CDR3 sequences, 55% to 70% occurring once. The junction had 13 bases not matched to a gene; V was cut back by 6 bases and J by 6 bases. The CDR3 runs to 16 residues. The V gene's germline CDR1 is DFQATT and CDR2 SNEGSKA (reference sequence). This TCR came from a man aged 25 to 40 in good health. The chain links TRBV20-1 to TRBJ2-7; 14 bases agree with TRBD2. Sequenced material: blood. CDR3 in DNA: TGCAGTGCCGCTGGGACTAGCGGGAGTGAGCGCCGCGAGCAGTACTTC. It translates to CSAAGTSGSERREQYF.